The clone carrying this TCR beta chain was counted between two and nine times. Its antigen is undetermined. The PCR made use of 60 Vbeta and 13 Jbeta primers. Generated by immunoSEQ multiplex PCR, the TCRdb table keeps only in-frame clones and is missing some. The sample includes roughly 160,000 clones, approximately 83% of them seen just once. This CDR3 spans 14 amino acids. Germline V CDR1 and CDR2: LNHDA, SQIVND (reference sequence). Unmatched junction bases numbered 5, after V lost 5 bases and J lost 6 bases. This specimen comes from a study of cytomegalovirus exposure and HLA in healthy donors. General study results and limits: Most TCRs appeared rarely, but some public TCRs recurred in many donors. In an earlier analysis, about 87% or about 30%: the productive usage of most TCR beta V segments. Later, TCR association rates were found to vary by HLA locus, highest for DRB1 and lowest for HLA-C. Clonal expansion was found to be greater in HLA-associated TCR beta chains than in equally common others in a later analysis.

The sequencing sample was made of PBMCs. The chain employs TRBV19 and TRBJ2-7; 12 nucleotides align to TRBD1. This sequence originates from a man younger than 30 in good health and CMV-seropositive. The chain's CDR3 is CASSPGQGATEQYF. CDR3 coding DNA: TGTGCCAGTAGTCCGGGACAGGGGGCTACCGAGCAGTACTTC. The whole variable domain, remainder taken from reference TRBV19 and TRBJ2-7, is DGGITQSPKYLFRKEGQNVTLSCEQNLNHDAMYWYRQDPGQGLRLIYYSQIVNDFQKGDIAEGYSVSREKKESFPLTVTSAQKNPTAFYLCASSPGQGATEQYFGPGTRLTVT.